A single sample gave rise to the 5 T cell receptor beta chains below, sequenced in a study of T cell changes during pregnancy in multiple sclerosis. Produced via immunoSEQ multiplex PCR; TCRdb's table is partial and in-frame only. Of around 110,000 clones in the sample, 80% to 95% were seen once. The source material was peripheral blood, sampled in the third trimester of pregnancy. All receptors derive from a female donor with multiple sclerosis, enrolled in a pregnancy study.

The count of this clone is one. This sequence joins TRBV4-1 and TRBJ1-3; TRBD1 agrees at 9 bases. The germline V gene encodes CDR1 MGHRA and CDR2 YSYEKL. The trim removed 4 bases at V and 2 bases at J, leaving 12 bases unmatched. This CDR3 is 18 amino acids long. The DNA for the CDR3 is TGCGCCAGCAGCCCCCTGGGCCCGAACAGGGGGCCTGGAAACACCATATATTTT. It codes for CASSPLGPNRGPGNTIYF.

This clone showed up just a few times. The chain is built from TRBV7-3 and TRBJ2-2; 9 positions agree with TRBD2. The CDR3 extends over 15 amino acids. Germline CDR1 reads SGHTA; CDR2 reads FQGTGA. V lost 5 bases and J lost 2; bases outside the gene matches: 3. Here the CDR3 DNA reads TGTGCCAGCAGCCTAGCGGGATTAAACACCGGGGAGCTGTTTTTT. It specifies CASSLAGLNTGELFF.

CDR3 bases: TGTGCCAGCACAAGAGGGTCGAGCTCCTACAATGAGCAGTTCTTC. It translates to CASTRGSSSYNEQFF. V and J are TRBV6-5 and TRBJ2-1, with D possibly being TRBD2 (5 bases). CDR1 MNHEY and CDR2 SVGAGI come from the germline V gene. The V and J ends lost 7 bases and 0 bases respectively, with 13 bases between them. This CDR3 spans 15 amino acids.

The chain carries TRBV6-1 and TRBJ2-2; D may be TRBD1 (5 bases). CDR3 size: 15 residues. Germline assignment: CDR1 MNHNS and CDR2 SASEGT. V lost 7 bases and J lost 0, with 12 bases in between. The chain's CDR3 is CASTRQNPNTGELFF. The CDR3 DNA reads as TGTGCCAGCACAAGACAGAACCCGAACACCGGGGAGCTGTTTTTT.

J is TRBJ2-4 and V is TRBV15; 10 bases are a match to TRBD2. Trimming cost V 0 bases and J 1 base; bases outside gene matches: 6. This CDR3 contains 18 residues. The V gene's germline CDR1 is LNHNV and CDR2 YYDKDF (reference sequence). The CDR3 region is CATSRDLAGVGAKNIQYF. The CDR3 region has the DNA TGTGCCACCAGCAGAGATCTAGCGGGAGTGGGGGCCAAAAACATTCAGTACTTC.